These 10 T cell receptor beta chains share one sample of origin, sequenced in a study of shared T cell receptors in the human thymus. Data came from immunoSEQ multiplex PCR; TCRdb stores just in-frame clones and leaves some out. The repertoire holds 500,000 to 750,000 clones, 88% seen once, with around 0.0099% in the top ten. The data also belong to a second study, concerning human thymus T cells.

The sequenced sample was thymocytes. These receptors were obtained from a boy younger than two with a congenital heart defect.

The chain carries TRBV11-3 and TRBJ2-1; 13 bases agree with TRBD2. Germline lookup yields CDR1 SGHNT and CDR2 YENEEA. The V gene end was trimmed by 5 bases and the J gene end by 3 bases; junction bases not matched to a gene: 7. The CDR3 is made up of 17 amino acids. The CDR3 here is CASSQLLAGGLYNEQFF. CDR3 nucleotide sequence: TGTGCCAGCAGCCAATTACTAGCGGGAGGGCTCTACAATGAGCAGTTCTTC.

The chain combines TRBV6-1 with TRBJ1-2; D not certain. Germline V gene sequence: CDR1 MNHNS, CDR2 SASEGT. There are 10 residues in the CDR3. V was clipped by 8 bases and J by 4 bases, with 5 bases between them. The CDR3 loop is CASGSYGYTF. DNA for the CDR3: TGTGCCAGCGGCAGCTATGGCTACACCTTC.

V is TRBV7-9 and J is TRBJ2-7; the match to TRBD1 covers 8 bases. Germline loops: CDR1 SEHNR, CDR2 FQNEAQ (reference sequence). The CDR3 contains 16 residues. Unmatched junction bases numbered 9, after V lost 5 bases and J lost 0 bases. This chain's CDR3 is CASSAGRGQASYEQYF. The CDR3 DNA reads TGTGCCAGCAGCGCCGGTCGGGGACAGGCCTCCTACGAGCAGTACTTC.

This rearrangement joins TRBV19 to TRBJ1-2; 7 nucleotides line up with TRBD1. CDR1 is LNHDA and CDR2 is SQIVND in the germline V gene (reference sequence). The CDR3 has 15 amino acids. Unmatched junction bases numbered 10, after V lost 3 bases and J lost 6 bases. CDR3 sequence: CASSMGQRLKDGYTF. DNA for the CDR3: TGTGCCAGTAGTATGGGACAGCGCCTAAAGGATGGCTACACCTTC.

This rearrangement joins TRBV11-2 to TRBJ2-7; 12 nucleotides match TRBD2. From germline, CDR1 is SGHAT and CDR2 FQNNGV. V lost 3 bases to trimming and J lost 0 bases; unmatched junction nucleotides: 12. CDR3 length: 19 amino acids. CDR3 sequence: CASSLDSPSGRALSYEQYF. The CDR3 DNA follows: TGTGCCAGCAGCTTGGACAGTCCTAGCGGGAGGGCCCTCTCCTACGAGCAGTACTTC.

V gene TRBV14 combines with J gene TRBJ2-6, with D unclear. The CDR3 length is 16 residues. Germline V gene sequence: CDR1 SGHDN, CDR2 FVKESK. V shed 3 bases and J shed 0 bases, with 9 bases lying between them. The CDR3 is CASSHTFASGANVLTF. The CDR3 coding sequence is TGTGCCAGCAGCCACACTTTCGCCTCTGGGGCCAACGTCCTGACTTTC.

This clone has more than one count but fewer than ten. This chain connects TRBV11-3 to TRBJ2-3, with TRBD2 identical over 8 bases. CDR1 SGHNT and CDR2 YENEEA come from the germline V gene. The CDR3 consists of 18 residues. V lost 8 bases, J lost 1 base, and 17 bases stayed unmatched. CDR3: CASQWTSPDPPGTDTQYF. In DNA form, the CDR3 reads TGTGCCAGCCAATGGACTAGCCCAGACCCGCCCGGCACAGATACGCAGTATTTT.

This chain joins TRBV25-1 and TRBJ1-1; TRBD1 agrees at 8 bases. There are 18 residues in the CDR3. The V and J ends lost 4 bases and 0 bases, in that order; junction bases with no gene match: 13. The germline gives CDR1 MGHDK, CDR2 SYGVNS. CDR3 protein: CASSGLGGSRGLNTEAFF. The DNA for the CDR3 is TGTGCCAGCAGTGGGCTGGGAGGGTCCAGGGGGCTGAACACTGAAGCTTTCTTT. The full variable domain, its missing parts supplied by reference TRBV25-1 and TRBJ1-1, is EADIYQTPRYLVIGTGKKITLECSQTMGHDKMYWYQQDPGMELHLIHYSYGVNSTEKGDLSSESTVSRIRTEHFPLTLESARPSHTSQYLCASSGLGGSRGLNTEAFFGQGTRLTVV.

V gene TRBV7-9 combines with J gene TRBJ2-1; perhaps TRBD2 as D (8 bases). Trimming left V 5 bases short and J 8 bases short, with 22 bases between. The CDR3 has 16 amino acids. Germline assignment: CDR1 SEHNR and CDR2 FQNEAQ (reference sequence). The CDR3 reads CASSHQGGLGVDEQFF. The CDR3 coding sequence is TGTGCCAGCAGCCACCAGGGGGGACTAGGTGTCGATGAGCAGTTCTTC.

This chain connects TRBV11-3 to TRBJ2-7; 10 positions agree with TRBD2. The V segment lost 5 bases and the J segment 6 bases; nucleotides outside the gene matches: 13. The CDR3 is 16 residues long. CDR1 SGHNT and CDR2 YENEEA come from the germline V gene. The CDR3 protein is CASSARLAGPAGEQYF. DNA for the CDR3: TGTGCCAGCAGCGCGCGACTAGCGGGCCCGGCTGGCGAGCAGTACTTC.